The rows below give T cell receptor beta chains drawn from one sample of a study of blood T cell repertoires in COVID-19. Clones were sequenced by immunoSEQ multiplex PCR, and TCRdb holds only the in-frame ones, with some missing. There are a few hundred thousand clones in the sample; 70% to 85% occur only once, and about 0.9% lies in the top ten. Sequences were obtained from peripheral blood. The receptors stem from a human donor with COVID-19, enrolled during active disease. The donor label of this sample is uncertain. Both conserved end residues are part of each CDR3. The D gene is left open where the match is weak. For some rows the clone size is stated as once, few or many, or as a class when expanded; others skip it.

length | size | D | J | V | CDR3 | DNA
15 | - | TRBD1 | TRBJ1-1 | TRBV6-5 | CASSISTGSFTEAFF | TGTGCCAGCAGTATCTCGACAGGGTCGTTCACTGAAGCTTTCTTT
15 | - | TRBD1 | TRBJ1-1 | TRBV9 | CASSARDRVNTEAFF | TGTGCCAGCAGCGCGCGGGACAGGGTGAACACTGAAGCTTTCTTT
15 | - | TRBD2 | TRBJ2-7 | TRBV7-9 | CASSGGVAGAYEQYF | TGTGCCAGCAGCGGAGGAGTAGCGGGGGCTTACGAGCAGTACTTC
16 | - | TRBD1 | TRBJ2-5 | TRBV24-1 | CATSDPTGGGQETQYF | TGTGCCACCAGTGACCCGACAGGGGGAGGGCAAGAGACCCAGTACTTC
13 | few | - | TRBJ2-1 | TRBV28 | CASSLSSRPGQFF | TGTGCCAGCAGTTTATCCTCTAGACCCGGGCAGTTCTTC
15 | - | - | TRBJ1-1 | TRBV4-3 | CASSLSRGEGSEAFF | TGCGCCAGCAGCCTTAGCCGGGGGGAGGGATCTGAAGCTTTCTTT
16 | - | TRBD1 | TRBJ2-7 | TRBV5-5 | CASSLAGTGYPYEQYF | TGTGCCAGCAGCTTGGCCGGGACAGGGTACCCCTACGAGCAGTACTTC
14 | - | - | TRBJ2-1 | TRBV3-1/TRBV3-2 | CASSQARLSNEQFF | TGTGCCAGCAGCCAAGCAAGACTAAGCAATGAGCAGTTCTTC
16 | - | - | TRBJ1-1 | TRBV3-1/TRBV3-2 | CASSPPLGQENTEAFF | TGTGCCAGCAGCCCACCCCTTGGGCAGGAGAACACTGAAGCTTTCTTT
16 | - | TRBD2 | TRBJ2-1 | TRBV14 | CASSQGRAGARNEQFF | TGTGCCAGCAGCCAAGGTCGAGCGGGAGCCCGCAATGAGCAGTTCTTC
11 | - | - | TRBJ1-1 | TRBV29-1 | CSVERVDEAFF | TGCAGCGTTGAGAGGGTGGATGAAGCTTTCTTT
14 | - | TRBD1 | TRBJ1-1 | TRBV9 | CASSPPGQGTEAFF | TGTGCCAGCAGCCCCCCGGGACAGGGAACTGAAGCTTTCTTT
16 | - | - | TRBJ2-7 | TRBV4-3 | CASSQARGGSSYEQYF | TGCGCCAGCAGCCAAGCTAGGGGGGGGAGCTCCTACGAGCAGTACTTC
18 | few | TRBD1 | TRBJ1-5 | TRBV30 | CALSLGQGLINSNQPQHF | TGTGCCTTATCATTGGGACAGGGATTAATTAATAGCAATCAGCCCCAGCATTTT
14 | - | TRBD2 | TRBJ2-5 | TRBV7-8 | CASSLAGLARTQYF | TGTGCCAGCAGCTTAGCGGGACTAGCGAGGACCCAGTACTTC
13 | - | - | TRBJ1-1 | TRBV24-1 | CATSEQSNTEAFF | TGTGCCACCAGTGAACAGTCGAACACTGAAGCTTTCTTT
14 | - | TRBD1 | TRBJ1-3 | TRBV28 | CASRGQGGGNTIYF | TGTGCCAGCAGGGGACAGGGTGGAGGAAACACCATATATTTT
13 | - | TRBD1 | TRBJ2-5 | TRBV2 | CASGGQGMETQYF | TGTGCCAGCGGGGGACAGGGGATGGAGACCCAGTACTTC
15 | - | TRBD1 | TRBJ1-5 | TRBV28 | CASSFTGQGFQPQHF | TGTGCCAGCAGTTTTACCGGACAGGGTTTTCAGCCCCAGCATTTT
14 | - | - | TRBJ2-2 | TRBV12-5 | CASGRRYGSGELFF | TGTGCTAGTGGTCGCAGATATGGCAGCGGGGAGCTGTTTTTT
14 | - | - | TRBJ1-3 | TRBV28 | CASTLKWAGNTIYF | TGTGCCAGCACCCTAAAATGGGCGGGAAACACCATATATTTT
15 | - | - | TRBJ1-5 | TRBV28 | CASSLPLGVAQPQHF | TGTGCCAGCAGTTTACCCCTCGGGGTAGCTCAGCCCCAGCATTTT
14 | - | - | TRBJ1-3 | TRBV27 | CASSLYSSGNTIYF | TGTGCCAGCAGTTTATACAGCTCTGGAAACACCATATATTTT
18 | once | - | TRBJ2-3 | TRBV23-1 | CASSQSFAGGSSTDTQYF | TGCGCCAGCAGTCAATCGTTCGCAGGGGGGTCGAGCACAGATACGCAGTATTTT
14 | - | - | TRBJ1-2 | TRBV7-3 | CASSFMESNYGYTF | TGTGCCAGCAGCTTCATGGAGTCCAACTATGGCTACACCTTC
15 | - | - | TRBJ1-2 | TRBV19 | CASSIVGRGRYGYTF | TGTGCCAGTAGTATCGTAGGCCGAGGGCGCTATGGCTACACCTTC
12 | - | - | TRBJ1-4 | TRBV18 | CASSDTADQLFF | TGTGCCAGCTCAGACACAGCGGATCAACTGTTTTTT
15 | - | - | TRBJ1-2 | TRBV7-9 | CASSLGADPYYGYTF | TGTGCCAGCAGCTTAGGGGCCGATCCCTACTATGGCTACACCTTC
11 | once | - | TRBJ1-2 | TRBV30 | CAVGGNYGYTF | TGTGCCGTAGGGGGAAACTATGGCTACACCTTC
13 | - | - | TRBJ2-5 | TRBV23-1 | CASTPGSQETQYF | TGCGCCAGTACCCCAGGGTCCCAAGAGACCCAGTACTTC
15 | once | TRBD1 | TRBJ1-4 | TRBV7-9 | CASSERQGAKEKLFF | TGTGCCAGCAGCGAACGACAGGGGGCCAAAGAAAAACTGTTTTTT